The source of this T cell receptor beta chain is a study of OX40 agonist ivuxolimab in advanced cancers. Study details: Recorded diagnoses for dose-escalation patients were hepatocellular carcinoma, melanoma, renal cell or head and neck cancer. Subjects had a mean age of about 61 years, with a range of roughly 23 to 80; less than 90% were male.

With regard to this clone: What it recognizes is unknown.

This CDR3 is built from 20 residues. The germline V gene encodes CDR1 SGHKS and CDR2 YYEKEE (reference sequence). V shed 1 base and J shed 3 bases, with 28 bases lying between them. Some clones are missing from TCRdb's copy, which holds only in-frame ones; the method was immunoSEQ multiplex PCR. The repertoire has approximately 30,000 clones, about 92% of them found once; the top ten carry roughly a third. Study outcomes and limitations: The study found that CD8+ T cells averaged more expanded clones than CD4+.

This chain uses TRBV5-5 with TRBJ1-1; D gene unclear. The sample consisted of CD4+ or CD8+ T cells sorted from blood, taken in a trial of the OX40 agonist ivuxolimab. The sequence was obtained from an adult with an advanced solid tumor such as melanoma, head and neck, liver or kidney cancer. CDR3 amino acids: CASSLFGLWRDVEGDTEAFF. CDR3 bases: TGTGCCAGCAGCTTGTTCGGCCTGTGGAGGGATGTGGAGGGAGACACTGAAGCTTTCTTT.